These 32 T cell receptor beta chains were all obtained from the same sample, sequenced in a study of blood T cell repertoires in COVID-19. Assay: immunoSEQ multiplex PCR; the TCRdb copy retains only in-frame clones and omits some. The sample records some 210,000 clones, about 90% being singletons. Sequenced material: peripheral blood. The receptors were gathered from a man between 60 and 70 years old with COVID-19, enrolled during active disease.

The genes are TRBV5-1 and TRBJ2-1; D might be TRBD2 (6 bases). The V end was cut by 3 bases, the J end by 7 bases, with 32 bases between. CDR1 is SGHRS and CDR2 is YFSETQ in the germline V gene. The CDR3 consists of 20 residues. The CDR3, as DNA: TGCGCCAGCAGCTCTGGAGGCGGGGCTGCACCGTGGTCGGCGGGTAATGAGCAGTTCTTC. This translates into CASSSGGGAAPWSAGNEQFF.

V gene TRBV5-4 combines with J gene TRBJ1-1; 8 nucleotides line up with TRBD1. Trimming at V came to 0 bases and at J to 3 bases, leaving 10 bases not matched to a gene. Germline V lookup: CDR1 SGHNT, CDR2 YYREEE (reference sequence). The CDR3 sequence is 17 residues long. CDR3: CASSLVYRGNRHTEAFF. The CDR3 bases are TGTGCCAGCAGCTTGGTCTACAGGGGGAATAGGCACACTGAAGCTTTCTTT.

The rearrangement uses TRBV5-5 and TRBJ1-1; no definite D call. Trimming took off 0 bases at V and 5 bases at J, with 14 bases between the two ends. Germline CDR1 and CDR2: SGHKS and YYEKEE (reference sequence). The CDR3 length is 15 residues. CDR3 protein: CASSLAVTPGTEAFF. CDR3 nucleotides: TGTGCCAGCAGCTTGGCGGTCACGCCGGGTACTGAAGCTTTCTTT. Full variable domain (remainder filled in from reference TRBV5-5 and TRBJ1-1): DAGVTQSPTHLIKTRGQQVTLRCSPISGHKSVSWYQQVLGQGPQFIFQYYEKEERGRGNFPDRFSARQFPNYSSELNVNALLLGDSALYLCASSLAVTPGTEAFFGQGTRLTVV.

The gene calls are TRBV20-1 and TRBJ2-1, with 8 nucleotides matching TRBD2. The ends lost 3 bases at V and 7 bases at J; junction bases unmatched: 11. Looked up from germline, CDR1 is DFQATT and CDR2 is SNEGSKA (reference sequence). This CDR3 comprises 15 residues. The CDR3: CSASPPLRGGNEQFF. The CDR3 DNA is TGCAGTGCTAGTCCCCCACTCCGGGGGGGAAATGAGCAGTTCTTC.

The rearrangement uses TRBV20-1 and TRBJ1-5; 7 bases are shared with TRBD1. The V and J ends lost 3 bases and 2 bases, in that order; junction bases with no gene match: 10. The germline V gene has CDR1 DFQATT and CDR2 SNEGSKA (reference sequence). The CDR3 extends over 16 amino acids. The CDR3 bases are TGCAGTGCTAGTCCAGGGGGTGCTTCCGGCAATCAGCCCCAGCATTTT. Translated, it gives CSASPGGASGNQPQHF.

This sequence joins TRBV27 and TRBJ2-1, with D perhaps TRBD2 (6 bases). The CDR3 is 16 residues long. CDR1 and CDR2 from the germline V gene are MNHEY and SMNVEV (reference sequence). The germline V and J ends were trimmed by 3 bases and 2 bases, with 14 bases remaining between them. The CDR3 sequence is CASSLDRGRPYNEQFF. The CDR3 bases are TGTGCCAGCAGTTTGGACCGGGGGAGACCCTACAATGAGCAGTTCTTC.

Remarks on this clone: The sample contains more than one DNA sequence encoding this CDR3. V gene TRBV6-5 combines with J gene TRBJ1-1; possibly TRBD1 for D (5 bases). Trimming shortened V by 2 bases and J by 3 bases, and 7 bases separated the two germline ends. CDR1 is MNHEY and CDR2 is SVGAGI in the germline V gene. CDR3 length: 13 residues. The CDR3 spells CASSYGGYTEAFF. The CDR3 DNA sequence: TGTGCCAGCAGTTACGGGGGGTACACTGAAGCTTTCTTT.

The rearrangement joins TRBV6-5 to TRBJ1-5, with 11 nucleotides matching TRBD1. The CDR3 is made up of 15 amino acids. Trimming took 6 bases from V and 4 from J; bases not matched to a gene: 5. In germline, CDR1 is MNHEY, CDR2 SVGAGI. The DNA of the CDR3 is TGTGCCAGCAGCCGGGACAGGGGGAAGAATCAGCCCCAGCATTTT. It codes for CASSRDRGKNQPQHF.

The chain carries TRBV30 and TRBJ1-1; unclear D gene. The CDR3 contains 12 residues. Germline CDR1 is GTSNPN and CDR2 is SVGIG (reference sequence). V dropped 6 bases and J dropped 1 base, with 9 bases sitting between them. The CDR3 region has the DNA TGTGCCTGCGCCCCGGGGAACACTGAAGCTTTCTTT. Its translation: CACAPGNTEAFF. The whole variable domain, filled in from reference TRBV30 and TRBJ1-1, reads SQTIHQWPATLVQPVGSPLSLECTVEGTSNPNLYWYRQAAGRGLQLLFYSVGIGQISSEVPQNLSASRPQDRQFILSSKKLLLSDSGFYLCACAPGNTEAFFGQGTRLTVV.

The chain combines TRBV7-2 with TRBJ2-7; tentative D call: TRBD2 (5 bases). V was clipped by 5 bases and J by 4 bases, with 18 bases between them. Germline assignment: CDR1 SGHTA and CDR2 FQGNSA. The CDR3 covers 15 residues. CDR3 coding DNA: TGTGCCAGCAGCAGGATGAACGGACGGGGATACGAGCAGTACTTC. Translation gives CASSRMNGRGYEQYF.

The chain recombines TRBV2 with TRBJ2-1; 15 nucleotides agree with TRBD2. The V gene end was trimmed by 8 bases and the J gene end by 6 bases; junction bases not matched to a gene: 17. CDR1 and CDR2 (germline): SNHLY, FYNNEI. The CDR3 runs 19 residues. CDR3 residues: CASFGGRRTSGRGPNEQFF. In nucleotides, the CDR3 is TGTGCCAGCTTCGGGGGACGGAGGACTAGCGGGAGGGGACCCAATGAGCAGTTCTTC. The full variable domain, rest sourced from reference TRBV2 and TRBJ2-1, is EPEVTQTPSHQVTQMGQEVILRCVPISNHLYFYWYRQILGQKVEFLVSFYNNEISEKSEIFDDQFSVERPDGSNFTLKIRSTKLEDSAMYFCASFGGRRTSGRGPNEQFFGPGTRLTVL.

The rearrangement joins TRBV6-5 to TRBJ2-7; TRBD2 agrees at 7 bases. Germline trimming cut 4 bases from V and 1 base from J; bases unmatched to any gene: 1. This CDR3 is 13 amino acids long. Germline V gene lookup returns CDR1 MNHEY and CDR2 SVGAGI. CDR3 coding DNA: TGTGCCAGCAGTTTAGCGGGTTCCTACGAGCAGTACTTC. This translates into CASSLAGSYEQYF.

On this clone itself: An end of the junction differs from the germline gene, which may be a read error. The rearrangement joins TRBV24-1 to TRBJ2-1; 14 bases fit TRBD2. In germline, CDR1 is KGHDR, CDR2 SFDVKD. This CDR3 is built from 19 residues. The CDR3 is CATSDLQGTSGSWNNGQFF. The CDR3 DNA sequence: TGTGCCACCAGTGATTTGCAAGGGACTAGCGGGAGTTGGAACAATGGGCAGTTCTTC.

The chain has TRBV2 and TRBJ2-3; 9 nucleotides agree with TRBD2. CDR1 SNHLY and CDR2 FYNNEI come from the germline V gene. J gave up 1 base and V 4 bases, and 3 bases lay outside the gene matches. CDR3 length equals 15 residues. The CDR3 is CASSASSGGTDTQYF. As DNA, the CDR3 is TGTGCCAGCAGTGCGTCTAGCGGGGGCACAGATACGCAGTATTTT.

The J gene is TRBJ1-3, the V gene TRBV10-2; TRBD1 aligns across 7 bases. The germline CDR1 and CDR2 sequences are WSHSY and SAAADI. The CDR3 length is 14 residues. V dropped 7 bases and J dropped 2; count of bases not matched to a gene: 5. The CDR3 is CASTGTATGNTIYF. CDR3 DNA: TGCGCCAGCACCGGGACAGCTACTGGAAACACCATATATTTT.

The chain combines TRBV20-1 with TRBJ2-4; possible D gene TRBD1, 6 bases. This CDR3 is 15 amino acids long. From germline, CDR1 is DFQATT and CDR2 SNEGSKA (reference sequence). V lost 3 bases to trimming and J lost 6 bases, with 18 bases between them. CDR3 protein: CSASNRPGALNIQYF. The CDR3 DNA is TGCAGTGCTAGTAATCGCCCAGGGGCATTAAACATTCAGTACTTC.

A single count supports this clone. The chain couples TRBV5-5 to TRBJ2-7; 7 nucleotides agree with TRBD1. V lost 3 bases and J lost 6; bases outside the gene matches: 12. The CDR3 has 15 residues. From germline, CDR1 is SGHKS and CDR2 YYEKEE (reference sequence). The CDR3 DNA follows: TGTGCCAGCAGCTGGGGGACAGTACGAGGTCGCGAGCAGTACTTC. Amino acids: CASSWGTVRGREQYF.

In DNA form, the CDR3 reads TGTGCCAGTAGTCGTCGGACTAGCAACTCCTACAATGAGCAGTTCTTC. It encodes CASSRRTSNSYNEQFF. This chain links TRBV19 with TRBJ2-1; 8 bases map to TRBD2. Trimming at V came to 5 bases and at J to 0 bases, leaving 6 bases not matched to a gene. The length of the CDR3 is 16 residues. Germline-derived CDR1 and CDR2 are LNHDA and SQIVND (reference sequence). Looking up the rest from reference TRBV19 and TRBJ2-1 gives the full variable domain: DGGITQSPKYLFRKEGQNVTLSCEQNLNHDAMYWYRQDPGQGLRLIYYSQIVNDFQKGDIAEGYSVSREKKESFPLTVTSAQKNPTAFYLCASSRRTSNSYNEQFFGPGTRLTVL.

The rearrangement uses TRBV5-1 and TRBJ2-1; 8 nucleotides line up with TRBD2. The CDR3 covers 15 residues. CDR1 is SGHRS and CDR2 is YFSETQ in the germline V gene. With V trimmed by 1 base and J by 5 bases, 5 bases remained unmatched. The DNA of the CDR3 is TGCGCCAGCAGCTTGATGCGGGGGGAGAACAATGAGCAGTTCTTC. It encodes CASSLMRGENNEQFF.

The gene calls are TRBV7-9 and TRBJ2-5; possible D gene TRBD1, 7 bases. Deletions cut 0 bases from V and 1 base from J, with 12 bases between. Germline V CDR1 and CDR2: SEHNR, FQNEAQ (reference sequence). CDR3 length equals 16 residues. The CDR3, as DNA: TGTGCCAGCAGCTTAGCGCAGGGGGGACCCCAAGAGACCCAGTACTTC. Translation: CASSLAQGGPQETQYF. Looking up the rest from reference TRBV7-9 and TRBJ2-5 gives the full variable domain: DTGVSQNPRHKITKRGQNVTFRCDPISEHNRLYWYRQTLGQGPEFLTYFQNEAQLEKSRLLSDRFSAERPKGSFSTLEIQRTEQGDSAMYLCASSLAQGGPQETQYFGPGTRLLVL.

V usage is TRBV6-5 and J usage is TRBJ2-5; TRBD2 matches 12 bases. The CDR3 totals 14 residues. Germline CDR1 reads MNHEY; CDR2 reads SVGAGI. The trim removed 8 bases at V and 5 bases at J, leaving 6 bases unmatched. The CDR3 loop is CASELAGGRETQYF. CDR3 DNA: TGTGCCAGCGAACTAGCGGGGGGTCGGGAGACCCAGTACTTC.

This chain links TRBV7-9 with TRBJ2-7; D ambiguous. From germline, CDR1 is SEHNR and CDR2 FQNEAQ (reference sequence). Deletions cut 3 bases from V and 7 bases from J, with 7 bases between. The CDR3 runs 11 residues. Here the CDR3 reads CASSFSREQYF. CDR3 coding DNA: TGTGCCAGCAGCTTCTCCCGGGAGCAGTACTTC.

The V call is TRBV12-5, the J call TRBJ1-1; 9 nucleotides match TRBD1. The trim removed 3 bases at V and 4 bases at J, leaving 6 bases unmatched. The CDR3 totals 15 residues. CDR1 LGHNT and CDR2 FRNRAP come from the germline V gene. The CDR3 here is CASGLGQGSFTEAFF. CDR3 sequence (DNA): TGTGCTAGTGGTTTAGGACAGGGGAGTTTCACTGAAGCTTTCTTT.

The chain employs TRBV2 and TRBJ1-6; the D is unclear. The CDR3 contains 15 residues. V was trimmed by 1 base and J by 4 bases, leaving 8 bases between them. CDR1 is SNHLY and CDR2 is FYNNEI in the germline V gene. DNA of the CDR3: TGTGCCAGCAGTGAAGTGGCCAGATATAATTCACCCCTCCACTTT. Residues: CASSEVARYNSPLHF. The full variable domain, completed using reference TRBV2 and TRBJ1-6, is EPEVTQTPSHQVTQMGQEVILRCVPISNHLYFYWYRQILGQKVEFLVSFYNNEISEKSEIFDDQFSVERPDGSNFTLKIRSTKLEDSAMYFCASSEVARYNSPLHFGNGTRLTVT.

V usage is TRBV7-2 and J usage is TRBJ2-3, with D possibly being TRBD2 (6 bases). Trimming left V 4 bases short and J 2 bases short, with 13 bases between. Germline CDR1 reads SGHTA; CDR2 reads FQGNSA. The CDR3 runs 15 residues. The CDR3 DNA reads as TGTGCCAGCAGCTACCGGGACTCGACCACAGATACGCAGTATTTT. Translation: CASSYRDSTTDTQYF.

The J gene is TRBJ2-7, the V gene TRBV19, with D possibly matching TRBD2 (6 bases). The CDR3 runs 15 residues. Between the trimmed V and J ends, which lost 3 bases and 4 bases, there was a span of 16 bases. Germline V gene data show CDR1 as LNHDA and CDR2 as SQIVND (reference sequence). The CDR3 region is CASSMGGLYEYEQYF. The CDR3 bases are TGTGCCAGTAGTATGGGGGGACTGTACGAGTACGAGCAGTACTTC.

The rearrangement uses TRBV6-1 and TRBJ2-7, with 7 bases fitting TRBD1. Germline V lookup: CDR1 MNHNS, CDR2 SASEGT. The CDR3 is 18 residues long. The V gene end was trimmed by 2 bases and the J gene end by 2 bases; junction bases not matched to a gene: 15. The chain's CDR3 is CASSEKGVGDSGPYEQYF. CDR3 bases: TGTGCCAGCAGTGAAAAGGGCGTAGGGGACAGCGGTCCCTACGAGCAGTACTTC.

The sample holds one count of this clone. V is TRBV19 and J is TRBJ2-3, with no clear D. V shed 5 bases and J shed 1 base, with 7 bases lying between them. This CDR3 is 13 amino acids long. Germline V gene lookup returns CDR1 LNHDA and CDR2 SQIVND (reference sequence). The CDR3 nucleotides are TGTGCCAGTAGTGATACAGGCACAGATACGCAGTATTTT. Translation: CASSDTGTDTQYF.

The rearrangement links TRBV24-1 to TRBJ2-3; 8 bases map to TRBD1. Germline CDR1 and CDR2: KGHDR and SFDVKD. V gave up 4 bases and J gave up 1 base; unmatched junction bases: 6. This CDR3 has 16 amino acids. Here the CDR3 DNA reads TGTGCCACCAGTGACTCCGGGACAGGAGGCACAGATACGCAGTATTTT. This sequence encodes CATSDSGTGGTDTQYF.

The chain joins TRBV24-1 to TRBJ2-3; a weak D match, TRBD2 (5 bases). The ends were cut back, 9 bases at V and 1 base at J, with 19 bases in the middle. The germline V gene encodes CDR1 KGHDR and CDR2 SFDVKD. This CDR3 is built from 16 residues. The chain's CDR3 is CATSEGGRPGTDTQYF. The CDR3 nucleotides read TGTGCCACCTCCGAGGGCGGAAGGCCAGGCACAGATACGCAGTATTTT.

V gene TRBV5-1 combines with J gene TRBJ2-3; TRBD2 matches at 7 bases. The CDR3 is 14 residues long. V lost 5 bases, J lost 3 bases, and 6 bases stayed unmatched. The germline V gene encodes CDR1 SGHRS and CDR2 YFSETQ. CDR3 region: CASRTGEGTDTQYF. Written as DNA, the CDR3 is TGCGCCAGCAGAACGGGGGAGGGGACAGATACGCAGTATTTT.

The J gene is TRBJ1-2, the V gene TRBV7-9; D may be TRBD1 (5 bases). The germline CDR1 and CDR2 sequences are SEHNR and FQNEAQ (reference sequence). The V and J ends lost 4 bases and 7 bases respectively, with 19 bases between them. The length of the CDR3 is 15 residues. In DNA, the CDR3 is TGTGCCAGCAGCTCATCGGACACAGTCGGTGGTGGCTACACCTTC. Residues: CASSSSDTVGGGYTF.